This TCR beta chain was profiled in a study of identical twins. With template switching, a universal primer site was added, and the cDNA carried unique molecular identifiers. Via MiXCR, TCRdb re-called the 5' RACE reads, giving one row per CDR3 protein. The table has about 240,000 distinct CDR3 sequences, 7% to 8.5% seen once; the top ten hold less than 6.5%. Germline V gives CDR1 SQVTM, CDR2 ANQGSEA. The CDR3 is made up of 12 amino acids. Trimming shortened V by 8 bases and J by 5 bases, and 15 bases separated the two germline ends. This clonotype has more than one count but fewer than ten. This sample also belongs to another study, concerning yellow fever vaccine responses in identical twins.

The clonotype originates from a woman under 30 in good health. Sample: CD8+ T cells sorted from blood. The chain employs TRBV29-1 and TRBJ1-1, with D perhaps matching TRBD1 (5 bases). The CDR3 sequence: CSSRVGGTEAFF. In DNA form, the CDR3 reads TGCAGCTCCAGGGTTGGAGGAACTGAAGCTTTCTTT.